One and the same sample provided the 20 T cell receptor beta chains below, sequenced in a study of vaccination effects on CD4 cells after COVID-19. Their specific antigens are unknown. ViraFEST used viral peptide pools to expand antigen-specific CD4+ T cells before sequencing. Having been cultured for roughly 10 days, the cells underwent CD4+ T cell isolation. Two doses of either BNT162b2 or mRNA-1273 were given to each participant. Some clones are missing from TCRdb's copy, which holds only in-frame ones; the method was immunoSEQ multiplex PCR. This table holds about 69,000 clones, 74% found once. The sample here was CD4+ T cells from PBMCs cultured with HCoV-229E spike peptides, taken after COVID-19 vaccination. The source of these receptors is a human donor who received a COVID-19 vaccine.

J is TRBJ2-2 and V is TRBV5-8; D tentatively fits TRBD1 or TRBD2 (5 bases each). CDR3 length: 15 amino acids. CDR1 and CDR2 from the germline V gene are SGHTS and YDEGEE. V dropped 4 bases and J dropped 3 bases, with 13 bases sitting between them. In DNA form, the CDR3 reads TGTGCCAGCAGCCTCCGGGACCTCTACACCGGGGAGCTGTTTTTT. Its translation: CASSLRDLYTGELFF.

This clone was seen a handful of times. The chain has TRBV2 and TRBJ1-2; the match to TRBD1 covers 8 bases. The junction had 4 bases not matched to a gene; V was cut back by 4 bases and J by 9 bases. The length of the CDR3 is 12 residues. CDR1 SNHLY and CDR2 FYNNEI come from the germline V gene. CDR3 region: CASSVTGGSYTF. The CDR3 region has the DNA TGTGCCAGCAGTGTAACAGGGGGTAGCTACACCTTC.

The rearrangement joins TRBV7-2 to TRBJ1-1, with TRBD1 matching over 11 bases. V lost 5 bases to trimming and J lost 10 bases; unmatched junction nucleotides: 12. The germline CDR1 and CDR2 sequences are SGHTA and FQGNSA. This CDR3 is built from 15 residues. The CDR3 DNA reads TGTGCCAGCAGCACTAGAGGACAGGGGGCTTCTGGAGCTTTCTTT. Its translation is CASSTRGQGASGAFF.

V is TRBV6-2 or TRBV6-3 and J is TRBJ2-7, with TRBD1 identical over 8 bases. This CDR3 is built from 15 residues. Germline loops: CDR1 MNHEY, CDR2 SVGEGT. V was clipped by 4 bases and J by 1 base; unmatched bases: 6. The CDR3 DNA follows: TGTGCCAGCAGTTGGGACAGGCGTTATTCCTACGAGCAGTACGTC. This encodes CASSWDRRYSYEQYV.

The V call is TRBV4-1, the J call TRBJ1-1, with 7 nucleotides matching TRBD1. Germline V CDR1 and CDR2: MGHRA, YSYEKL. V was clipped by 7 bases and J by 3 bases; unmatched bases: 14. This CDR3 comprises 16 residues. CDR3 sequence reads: CASKRRDSGADTEAFF. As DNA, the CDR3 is TGCGCCAGCAAACGAAGGGACAGCGGGGCTGACACTGAAGCTTTCTTT.

CDR3 sequence (DNA): TGTGCCACCAGCAGAGGGCAGGTTTCGGCTCAGCCCCAGCATTTT. Protein sequence: CATSRGQVSAQPQHF. The chain combines TRBV15 with TRBJ1-5; D is unresolved. The length of the CDR3 is 15 residues. Germline lookup yields CDR1 LNHNV and CDR2 YYDKDF (reference sequence). V lost 1 base and J lost 6, with 13 bases in between.

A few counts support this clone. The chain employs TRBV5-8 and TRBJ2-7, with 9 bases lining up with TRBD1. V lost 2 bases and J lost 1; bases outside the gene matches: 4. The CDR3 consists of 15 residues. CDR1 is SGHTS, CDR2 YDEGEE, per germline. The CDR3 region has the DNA TGTGCCAGCAGCTTAACGGACAGGGGATCCTACGAGCAGTACGTC. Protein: CASSLTDRGSYEQYV.

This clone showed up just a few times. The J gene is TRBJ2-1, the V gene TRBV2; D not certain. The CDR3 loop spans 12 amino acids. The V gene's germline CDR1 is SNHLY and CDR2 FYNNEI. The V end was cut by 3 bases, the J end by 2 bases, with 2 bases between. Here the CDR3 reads CASSDPYNEQFF. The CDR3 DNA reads TGTGCCAGCAGTGACCCCTACAATGAGCAGTTCTTC. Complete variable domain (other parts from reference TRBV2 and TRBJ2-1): EPEVTQTPSHQVTQMGQEVILRCVPISNHLYFYWYRQILGQKVEFLVSFYNNEISEKSEIFDDQFSVERPDGSNFTLKIRSTKLEDSAMYFCASSDPYNEQFFGPGTRLTVL.

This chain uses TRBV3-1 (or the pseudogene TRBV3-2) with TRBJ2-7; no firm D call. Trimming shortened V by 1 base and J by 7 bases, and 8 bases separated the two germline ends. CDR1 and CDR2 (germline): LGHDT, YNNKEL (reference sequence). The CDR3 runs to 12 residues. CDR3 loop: CASSQGLGEQYV. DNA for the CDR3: TGTGCCAGCAGCCAAGGGCTTGGGGAGCAGTACGTC.

Here the CDR3 DNA reads TGTGCCAGCAGTGAAGGTCAGGCTCTAGCCAAAAACATTCAGTACTTC. Its translation: CASSEGQALAKNIQYF. V and J are TRBV2 and TRBJ2-4; D is ambiguous. CDR3 length: 16 amino acids. Germline V gives CDR1 SNHLY, CDR2 FYNNEI. Trimming took off 1 base at V and 0 bases at J, with 10 bases between the two ends.

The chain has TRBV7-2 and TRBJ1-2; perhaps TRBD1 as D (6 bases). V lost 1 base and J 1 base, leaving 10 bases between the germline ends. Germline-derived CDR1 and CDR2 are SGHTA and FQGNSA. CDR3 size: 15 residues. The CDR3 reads CASSLGSQGNYGYTF. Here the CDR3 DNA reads TGTGCCAGCAGCTTAGGGTCACAGGGTAACTATGGCTACACCTTC.

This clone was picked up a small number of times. The CDR3, as DNA: TGTGCCAGCAGTCCCGGGGGATTACCCTTCACAGATACGCAGTATTTT. This encodes CASSPGGLPFTDTQYF. The chain is built from TRBV27 and TRBJ2-3; possible D gene TRBD2, 6 bases. V was pared by 5 bases and J by 2 bases, with 17 bases between. This CDR3 region has 16 residues. In germline, CDR1 is MNHEY, CDR2 SMNVEV (reference sequence).

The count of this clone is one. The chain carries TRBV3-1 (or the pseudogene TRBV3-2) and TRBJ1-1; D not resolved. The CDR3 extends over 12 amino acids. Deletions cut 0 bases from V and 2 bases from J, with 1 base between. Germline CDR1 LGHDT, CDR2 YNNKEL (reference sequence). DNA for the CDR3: TGTGCCAGCAGCCAAGAAAACACTGAAGCTTTCTTT. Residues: CASSQENTEAFF.

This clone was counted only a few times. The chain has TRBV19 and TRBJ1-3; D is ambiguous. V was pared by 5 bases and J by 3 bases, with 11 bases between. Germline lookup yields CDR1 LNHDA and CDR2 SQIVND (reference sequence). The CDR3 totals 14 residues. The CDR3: CASSVGGNGNTIYF. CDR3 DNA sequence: TGTGCCAGTAGTGTGGGTGGAAATGGAAACACCATATATTTT.

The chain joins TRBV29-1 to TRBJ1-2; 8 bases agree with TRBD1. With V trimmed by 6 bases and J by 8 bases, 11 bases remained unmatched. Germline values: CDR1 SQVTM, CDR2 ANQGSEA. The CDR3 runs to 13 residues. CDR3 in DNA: TGCAGCGTAAAACCGACAGGGGTCGACGGCTACACCTTC. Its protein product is CSVKPTGVDGYTF.

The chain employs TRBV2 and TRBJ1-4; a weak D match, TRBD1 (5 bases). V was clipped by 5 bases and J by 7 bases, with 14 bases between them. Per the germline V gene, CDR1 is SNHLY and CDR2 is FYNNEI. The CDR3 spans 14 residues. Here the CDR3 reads CASSWGTLSEKLFF. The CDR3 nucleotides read TGTGCCAGCAGTTGGGGGACTCTTAGTGAAAAACTGTTTTTT.

Here the CDR3 DNA reads TGCGCCAGCAGCCTCGGGACTAGCGGGGGACAAGAGACCCAGTACTTC. Protein: CASSLGTSGGQETQYF. This rearrangement joins TRBV4-1 to TRBJ2-5, with 14 bases lining up with TRBD2. V lost 4 bases to trimming and J lost 2 bases; unmatched junction nucleotides: 3. Germline V gene sequence: CDR1 MGHRA, CDR2 YSYEKL. The CDR3 is 16 residues long.

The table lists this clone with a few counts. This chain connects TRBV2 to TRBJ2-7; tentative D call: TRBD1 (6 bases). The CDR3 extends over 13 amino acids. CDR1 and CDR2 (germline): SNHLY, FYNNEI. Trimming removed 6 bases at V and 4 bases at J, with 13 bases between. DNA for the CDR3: TGTGCCAGCAGATACAGGGAACAATACGAGCAGTACGTC. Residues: CASRYREQYEQYV.

CDR3 nucleotides: TGTGCCTGGACTACAAATCGTCAGAACACCGGGGAGCTGTTTTTT. As protein: CAWTTNRQNTGELFF. The chain uses TRBV30 and TRBJ2-2; no definite D call. The CDR3 contains 15 residues. V lost 4 bases and J 1 base, leaving 13 bases between the germline ends. The V gene's germline CDR1 is GTSNPN and CDR2 SVGIG (reference sequence).

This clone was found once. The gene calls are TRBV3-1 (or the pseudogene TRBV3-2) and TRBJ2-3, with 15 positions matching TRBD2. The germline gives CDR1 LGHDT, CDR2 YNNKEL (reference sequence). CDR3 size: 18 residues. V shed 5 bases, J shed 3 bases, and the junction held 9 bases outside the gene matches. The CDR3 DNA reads TGTGCCAGCAGCAGGGAGGGACTAGCGGGGGGAGGGACAGATACGCAGTATTTT. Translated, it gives CASSREGLAGGGTDTQYF.